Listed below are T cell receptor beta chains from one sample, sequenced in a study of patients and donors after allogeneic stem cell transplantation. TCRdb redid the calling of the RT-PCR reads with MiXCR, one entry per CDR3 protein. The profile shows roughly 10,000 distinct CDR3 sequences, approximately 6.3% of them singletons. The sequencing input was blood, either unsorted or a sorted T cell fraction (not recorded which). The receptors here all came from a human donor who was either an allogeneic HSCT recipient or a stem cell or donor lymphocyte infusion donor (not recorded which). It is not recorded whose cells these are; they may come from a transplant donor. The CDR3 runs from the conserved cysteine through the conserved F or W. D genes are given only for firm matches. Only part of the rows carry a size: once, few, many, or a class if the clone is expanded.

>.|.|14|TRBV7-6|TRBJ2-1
CASRAHGEAEEQFF
TGTGCCAGCAGAGCCCACGGAGAGGCGGAGGAGCAGTTCTTC
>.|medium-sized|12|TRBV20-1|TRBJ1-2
CSAHGGYYGYTF
TGCAGTGCTCACGGGGGGTACTATGGCTACACCTTC
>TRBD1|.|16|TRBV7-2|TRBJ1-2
CASSITGGRVDYGYTF
TGTGCCAGCAGCATCACAGGGGGCAGGGTGGACTATGGCTACACCTTC
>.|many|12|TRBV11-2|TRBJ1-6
CASSHGPERLHF
TGTGCCAGCAGCCACGGACCGGAGCGGCTCCACTTT
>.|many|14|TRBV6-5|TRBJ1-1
CASNVAGFDTEAFF
TGTGCCAGCAACGTCGCCGGGTTCGACACTGAAGCTTTCTTT
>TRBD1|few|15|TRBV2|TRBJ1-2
CASSEGQGVYYGYTF
TGTGCCAGCAGTGAAGGACAGGGGGTGTACTATGGCTACACCTTC
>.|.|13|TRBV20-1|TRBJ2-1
CSARRTLGDEQFF
TGCAGTGCAAGGAGGACTCTCGGGGATGAGCAGTTCTTC
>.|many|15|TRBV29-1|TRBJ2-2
CSVGSVAQNTGELFF
TGCAGCGTTGGTTCGGTCGCACAGAACACCGGGGAGCTGTTTTTT
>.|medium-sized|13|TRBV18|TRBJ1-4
CASSPPINEKLFF
TGTGCCAGCTCACCACCGATTAATGAAAAACTGTTTTTT
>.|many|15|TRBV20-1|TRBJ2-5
CSARPNGRVGETQYF
TGCAGTGCTAGACCAAATGGCAGGGTGGGAGAGACCCAGTACTTC
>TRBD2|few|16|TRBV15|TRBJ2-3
CATSRGTRSATDTQYF
TGTGCCACCAGCAGGGGGACTAGGTCCGCAACAGATACGCAGTATTTT
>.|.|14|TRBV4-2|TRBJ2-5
CASSQIGVGQTQYF
TGTGCCAGCAGCCAAATTGGGGTCGGGCAGACCCAGTACTTC
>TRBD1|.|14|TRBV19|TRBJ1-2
CASHEQGTNYGYTF
TGTGCCAGTCACGAACAGGGGACTAACTATGGCTACACCTTC
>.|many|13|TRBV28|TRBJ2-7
CASSFGRDYEQYF
TGTGCCAGCAGTTTCGGCCGAGACTACGAGCAGTACTTC
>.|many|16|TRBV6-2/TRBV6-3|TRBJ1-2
CASSQLTGPFLGGYTF
TGTGCCAGCAGCCAACTTACCGGACCATTCCTAGGCGGCTACACCTTC
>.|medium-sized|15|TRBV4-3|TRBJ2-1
CASSQDPGGKYEQFF
TGCGCCAGCAGCCAAGATCCTGGGGGCAAGTATGAGCAGTTCTTC
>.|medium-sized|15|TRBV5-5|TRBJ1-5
CASSLVPGSNQPQHF
TGTGCCAGCAGCTTGGTTCCGGGTAGTAATCAGCCCCAGCATTTT
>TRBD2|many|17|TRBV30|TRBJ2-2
CAWSVGVGGPLAGELFF
TGTGCCTGGAGTGTAGGGGTGGGAGGGCCCTTGGCCGGGGAGCTGTTTTTT
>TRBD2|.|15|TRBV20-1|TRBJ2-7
CSASPGTSGSQEQYF
TGCAGTGCGAGTCCAGGGACTAGCGGGAGTCAGGAGCAGTACTTC
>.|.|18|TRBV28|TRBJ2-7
CASRIGGTGAFYSYEQYF
TGTGCCAGCAGAATCGGGGGTACGGGGGCTTTTTACTCCTACGAGCAGTACTTC
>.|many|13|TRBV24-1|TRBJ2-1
CATSDSSSGEQFF
TGTGCCACCAGTGATTCCTCCTCGGGTGAGCAGTTCTTC
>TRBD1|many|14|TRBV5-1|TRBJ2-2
CASSSETGAGELFF
TGCGCCAGCAGCTCGGAGACAGGGGCCGGGGAGCTGTTTTTT
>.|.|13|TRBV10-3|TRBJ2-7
CAISGQLSYEQYF
TGTGCCATCAGTGGTCAGTTGAGCTACGAGCAGTACTTC
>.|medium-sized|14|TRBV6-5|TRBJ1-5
CASTTRRGYQPQHF
TGTGCCAGCACCACCCGGAGGGGCTATCAGCCCCAGCATTTT
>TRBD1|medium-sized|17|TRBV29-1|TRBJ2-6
CSVAGTGGVSGANVLTF
TGCAGCGTTGCCGGGACAGGGGGAGTCTCTGGGGCCAACGTCCTGACTTTC
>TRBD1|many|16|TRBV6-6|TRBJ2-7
CASNPGQGGNDKEQYF
TGTGCCAGCAACCCGGGACAGGGAGGAAATGATAAAGAGCAGTACTTC
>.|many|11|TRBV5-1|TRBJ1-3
CASTNGNTIYF
TGCGCCAGTACGAACGGAAACACCATATATTTT
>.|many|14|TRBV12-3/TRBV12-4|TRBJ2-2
CASSLNSLTGELFF
TGTGCCAGCAGTTTAAACAGTCTCACCGGGGAGCTGTTTTTT
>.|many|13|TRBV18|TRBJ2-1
CASSPSVDNEQFF
TGTGCCAGCTCACCATCGGTGGACAATGAGCAGTTCTTC
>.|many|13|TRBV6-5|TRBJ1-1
CASSSRGNTEAFF
TGTGCCAGCAGTTCCAGGGGTAACACTGAAGCTTTCTTT
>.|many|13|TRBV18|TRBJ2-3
CASSTTGPDTQYF
TGTGCCAGCTCGACCACGGGCCCAGATACGCAGTATTTT
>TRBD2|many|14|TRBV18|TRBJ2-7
CASSPGGGAYEQYF
TGTGCCAGCTCCCCTGGTGGGGGGGCCTACGAGCAGTACTTC
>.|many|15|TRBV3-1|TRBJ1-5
CASSQAEESNQPQHF
TGTGCCAGCAGCCAAGCTGAGGAAAGCAATCAGCCCCAGCATTTT